The subject of this entry is one T cell receptor (beta chain). Seattle-derived patients entered the study during active infection and were followed longitudinally. These data belong to a study of blood T cell repertoires in COVID-19. In the study overall: Italy, Spain and the United States were the sources of the convalescent and acute COVID-19 samples. In each case, the material was cDNA or gDNA derived from T cells, B-cell-depleted T cells, or PBMCs.

Source study methods: Nucleated cell number was recorded as an estimate derived from reference gene primer amplification. Clones were sequenced by immunoSEQ multiplex PCR, and TCRdb holds only the in-frame ones, with some missing. V, J and clone size were drawn from that table, and D and trimming were deduced from the DNA. The table has about 200,000 clones, about 82% seen once. The germline CDR1 and CDR2 sequences are SQVTM and ANQGSEA. The CDR3 is 13 residues long. V lost 7 bases, J lost 6 bases, and 6 bases stayed unmatched. V gene TRBV29-1 combines with J gene TRBJ1-1; 12 positions match TRBD1. The clonotype comes from a man aged 55 to 70 with COVID-19, enrolled during active disease. Sample: peripheral blood. The CDR3 protein is CSARDRGRAEAFF. CDR3 nucleotide sequence: TGCAGCGCTAGGGACAGGGGGCGCGCTGAAGCTTTCTTT.